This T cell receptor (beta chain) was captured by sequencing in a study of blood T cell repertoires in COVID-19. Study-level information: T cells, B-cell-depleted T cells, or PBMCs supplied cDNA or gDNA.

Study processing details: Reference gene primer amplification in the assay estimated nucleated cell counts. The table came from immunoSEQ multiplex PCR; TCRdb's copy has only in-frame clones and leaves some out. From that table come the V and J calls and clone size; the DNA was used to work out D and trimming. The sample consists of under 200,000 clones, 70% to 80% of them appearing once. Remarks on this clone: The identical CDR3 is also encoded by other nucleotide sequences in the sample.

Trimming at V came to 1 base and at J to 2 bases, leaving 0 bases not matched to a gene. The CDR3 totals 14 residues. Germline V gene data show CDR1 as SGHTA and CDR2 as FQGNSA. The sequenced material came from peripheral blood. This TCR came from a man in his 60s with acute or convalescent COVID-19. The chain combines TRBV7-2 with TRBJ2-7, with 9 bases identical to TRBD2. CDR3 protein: CASSLGGGAYEQYF. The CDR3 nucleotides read TGTGCCAGCAGCTTAGGCGGGGGGGCCTACGAGCAGTACTTC.